The 17 T cell receptor beta chains reported below all come from one sample, sequenced in a study of T cell responses to AZD1222 COVID-19 vaccine. Produced via immunoSEQ multiplex PCR; TCRdb's table is partial and in-frame only. Of approximately 83,000 clones listed, over 80% are singletons. Sequenced here: peripheral blood, sampled on day 0 of MenACWY control vaccination. These receptors were collected from an adult in good health.

The gene calls are TRBV2 and TRBJ2-1, with D possibly matching TRBD1 (6 bases). CDR3 length: 17 amino acids. Germline CDR1 is SNHLY and CDR2 is FYNNEI. V was clipped by 7 bases and J by 4 bases, with 23 bases between them. This CDR3 reads CASTGPAGTTAYNEQFF. The CDR3 DNA reads TGTGCCAGCACGGGGCCCGCCGGGACAACCGCTTACAATGAGCAGTTCTTC.

The rearrangement joins TRBV7-9 to TRBJ1-4; perhaps TRBD1 as D (5 bases). Per germline, CDR1 SEHNR and CDR2 FQNEAQ (reference sequence). There are 17 residues in the CDR3. The V end was cut by 4 bases, the J end by 1 base, with 16 bases between. The CDR3 protein is CASSSPQGTITNEKLFF. CDR3 DNA: TGTGCCAGCAGCTCCCCCCAGGGCACCATAACTAATGAAAAACTGTTTTTT.

The V call is TRBV21-1, the J call TRBJ2-7; the table names TRBD1, a call not compared with the DNA. TRBV21-1 is recorded as a pseudogene. The CDR3 totals 16 residues. The CDR3 DNA reads TGTGCCAGCAGCAATGACCGGACAGGACTGCCGTACGAGCAGTACTTC. It translates to CASSNDRTGLPYEQYF.

This CDR3 reads CASSPYGTAPEAFF. The CDR3 DNA sequence: TGTGCCAGCAGCCCCTATGGAACGGCCCCTGAAGCTTTCTTT. The chain combines TRBV11-2 with TRBJ1-1; D uncertain. V shed 5 bases and J shed 6 bases, with 16 bases lying between them. The CDR3 extends over 14 amino acids. Per germline, CDR1 SGHAT and CDR2 FQNNGV.

This clone appeared once. This sequence joins TRBV4-2 and TRBJ2-7; D gene unclear. V was trimmed by 5 bases and J by 0 bases, leaving 14 bases between them. This CDR3 comprises 15 residues. CDR1 LGHNA and CDR2 YNFKEQ come from the germline V gene. In DNA form, the CDR3 reads TGTGCCAGCAGCTTAGCAGGCCGGACCTCCTACGAGCAGTACTTC. This sequence encodes CASSLAGRTSYEQYF.

This clone was seen once. The chain links TRBV24-1 to TRBJ2-3; D is possibly TRBD1 (5 bases). The CDR3 extends over 16 amino acids. Trimming stripped 3 bases from V and 2 bases from J, with 14 bases between. The germline CDR1 and CDR2 sequences are KGHDR and SFDVKD. The CDR3 bases are TGTGCCACCAGTGATCCGCAGGGTTTGCACACAGATACGCAGTATTTT. This sequence encodes CATSDPQGLHTDTQYF.

The chain employs TRBV14 and TRBJ2-7; a possible D gene is TRBD1 (6 bases). The CDR3 spans 13 residues. CDR1 SGHDN and CDR2 FVKESK come from the germline V gene. The V and J ends lost 0 bases and 9 bases respectively, with 12 bases between them. The CDR3 is CASSQDRSRGQYF. CDR3 bases: TGTGCCAGCAGCCAAGATCGTAGCAGGGGGCAGTACTTC.

The chain couples TRBV5-1 to TRBJ2-7; the D gene is possibly TRBD2 (5 bases). The germline gives CDR1 SGHRS, CDR2 YFSETQ. The V end lost 4 bases, the J end lost 4 bases, and 6 bases lay between the germline ends. This CDR3 has 11 residues. CDR3 bases: TGCGCCAGCAGCGAGGGATACGAGCAGTACTTC. Protein sequence: CASSEGYEQYF.

This chain uses TRBV28 with TRBJ1-6; tentative D call: TRBD1 (6 bases). Germline CDR1 is MDHEN and CDR2 is SYDVKM. V lost 6 bases and J 6 bases, leaving 12 bases between the germline ends. This CDR3 contains 14 residues. CDR3 region: CASRYRVRNSPLHF. In DNA, the CDR3 is TGTGCCAGCAGATACAGGGTCCGTAATTCACCCCTCCACTTT.

The V call is TRBV28, the J call TRBJ2-1; 7 nucleotides agree with TRBD1. The ends lost 5 bases at V and 6 bases at J; junction bases unmatched: 7. Germline V gene data show CDR1 as MDHEN and CDR2 as SYDVKM. The CDR3 is 14 amino acids. CDR3 nucleotide sequence: TGTGCCAGCAGTCTCCAGGGGGAACGCAATGAGCAGTTCTTC. Protein: CASSLQGERNEQFF.

V and J are TRBV2 and TRBJ1-5; D is perhaps TRBD1 (5 bases). Germline-derived CDR1 and CDR2 are SNHLY and FYNNEI. The CDR3 runs 14 residues. Trimming cost V 8 bases and J 3 bases, with 14 bases left between them. CDR3 region: CASSGTIANQPQHF. For the CDR3, the DNA is TGTGCCAGCTCCGGGACCATAGCCAATCAGCCCCAGCATTTT.

A few counts support this clone. Here the CDR3 DNA reads TGTGCCAGCAGCTTAGCAACCGGGTTCGGTGGCTACACCTTC. The encoded protein is CASSLATGFGGYTF. The chain employs TRBV11-2 and TRBJ1-2; D is undetermined. The CDR3 totals 14 residues. Germline V gene data show CDR1 as SGHAT and CDR2 as FQNNGV. The V end lost 1 base, the J end lost 7 bases, and 13 bases lay between the germline ends.

The V call is TRBV7-2, the J call TRBJ1-5; TRBD1 matches at 7 bases. V was clipped by 5 bases and J by 2 bases; unmatched bases: 3. CDR1 SGHTA and CDR2 FQGNSA come from the germline V gene. CDR3 length: 14 amino acids. CDR3: CASSQDRGNQPQHF. The CDR3 DNA reads as TGTGCCAGCAGCCAAGACAGGGGCAATCAGCCCCAGCATTTT.

The rearrangement uses TRBV5-1 and TRBJ2-2; D possibly corresponds to TRBD2 (5 bases). Looked up from germline, CDR1 is SGHRS and CDR2 is YFSETQ. Trimming left V 0 bases short and J 6 bases short, with 12 bases between. The CDR3 spans 15 residues. The CDR3: CASSLVEGDPGELFF. CDR3 coding DNA: TGCGCCAGCAGCTTGGTTGAGGGAGACCCCGGGGAGCTGTTTTTT.

V is TRBV3-1 (or the pseudogene TRBV3-2) and J is TRBJ2-2; a weak D match, TRBD1 (5 bases). The CDR3 contains 16 residues. Trimming shortened V by 6 bases and J by 1 base, and 15 bases separated the two germline ends. Germline lookup yields CDR1 LGHDT and CDR2 YNNKEL (reference sequence). The CDR3 DNA reads TGTGCCAGCAGTACTCGCCGACAGATGAACACCGGGGAGCTGTTTTTT. Translation gives CASSTRRQMNTGELFF.

This chain connects TRBV19 to TRBJ2-2; D gene ambiguous. The CDR3 has 14 residues. The germline V and J ends were trimmed by 1 base and 7 bases, with 10 bases remaining between them. Germline assignment: CDR1 LNHDA and CDR2 SQIVND (reference sequence). The CDR3: CASSIAQSGGELFF. DNA of the CDR3: TGTGCCAGTAGTATAGCCCAAAGTGGCGGGGAGCTGTTTTTT.

The CDR3 bases are TGTGCCACTCAACAGGGTCGTGCCTATGGCTACACCTTC. The encoded protein is CATQQGRAYGYTF. The rearrangement joins TRBV19 to TRBJ1-2, with D possibly matching TRBD1 (6 bases). Germline-derived CDR1 and CDR2 are LNHDA and SQIVND (reference sequence). Trimming pared 10 bases from V and 4 bases from J, leaving 16 bases between. This CDR3 comprises 13 residues.